A single sample gave rise to the 6 T cell receptor beta chains below, sequenced in a study of T cell responses to AZD1222 COVID-19 vaccine. Here immunoSEQ multiplex PCR was the method, and the copy in TCRdb shows in-frame clones only, minus some. The sample lists just under 75,000 clones; roughly 75% were seen once. The sequences come from peripheral blood, collected 28 days after the second AZD1222 dose. These receptors were taken from an adult who received the AZD1222 COVID-19 vaccine.

The V call is TRBV18, the J call TRBJ2-5; D unclear. V was clipped by 3 bases and J by 5 bases, with 10 bases between them. The CDR3 is made up of 13 amino acids. Germline V gene lookup returns CDR1 KGHSH and CDR2 LQKENI. In DNA form, the CDR3 reads TGTGCCAGCTCACCCCGTCTGGGGGAGACCCAGTACTTC. It yields the protein CASSPRLGETQYF.

The rearrangement uses TRBV10-2 and TRBJ2-5; D is unresolved. The CDR3 is made up of 13 amino acids. Trimming took off 3 bases at V and 5 bases at J, with 10 bases between the two ends. The germline V gene has CDR1 WSHSY and CDR2 SAAADI. In nucleotides, the CDR3 is TGCGCCAGCAGTGACGGGTTGTGGGAGACCCAGTACTTC. Its protein product is CASSDGLWETQYF.

The gene calls are TRBV19 and TRBJ2-7; D is uncertain. CDR3 length: 13 residues. CDR1 and CDR2 from the germline V gene are LNHDA and SQIVND (reference sequence). Trimming shortened V by 8 bases and J by 3 bases, and 14 bases separated the two germline ends. This CDR3 reads CASGPPESYEQYF. The CDR3 nucleotides are TGTGCCAGTGGGCCACCGGAAAGCTACGAGCAGTACTTC.

The CDR3 DNA reads as TGTGCTAGTGGTCCCGGGCGGGGGGTAGATACGCAGTATTTT. Its translation: CASGPGRGVDTQYF. This chain uses TRBV12-5 with TRBJ2-3, with 8 bases fitting TRBD2. J was trimmed by 5 bases and V by 5 bases; bases with no gene match: 6. Germline V gene sequence: CDR1 LGHNT, CDR2 FRNRAP. This CDR3 region has 14 residues.

The chain uses TRBV4-3 and TRBJ2-6; D unresolved. The V and J ends lost 0 bases and 0 bases respectively, with 9 bases between them. Germline-derived CDR1 and CDR2 are LGHNA and YSLEER. The CDR3 sequence is 17 residues long. The CDR3 DNA sequence: TGCGCCAGCAGCCAAGAAGGTCCCACCTCTGGGGCCAACGTCCTGACTTTC. Its translation: CASSQEGPTSGANVLTF.

The chain carries TRBV18 and TRBJ1-2; D is uncertain. The CDR3 is 11 residues long. Trimming took off 3 bases at V and 4 bases at J, with 3 bases between the two ends. Germline CDR1 KGHSH, CDR2 LQKENI. The CDR3 sequence is CASSPLYGYTF. The CDR3 coding sequence is TGTGCCAGCTCACCCCTCTATGGCTACACCTTC.